This T cell receptor (beta chain) was identified in a study of blood T cell repertoires in COVID-19. Study overall: Researchers got acute and convalescent COVID-19 samples from the United States, Italy and Spain. PBMCs, B-cell-depleted T cells, or T cells were the source of the cDNA or gDNA that made up the material.

The CDR3 consists of 16 residues. After removal of 3 bases from V and 1 base from J, the junction contained 6 bases not matched to a gene. Germline lookup yields CDR1 DFQATT and CDR2 SNEGSKA (reference sequence). This clone was seen a single time. Authors' analysis steps: It was from reference gene primer amplification that nucleated cell counts were estimated. Clones were read by immunoSEQ multiplex PCR, and TCRdb kept only the in-frame ones, dropping some. V and J calls and clone size are those listed in that table; D and trimming were worked out from the DNA. The sample has tens of thousands of clones; around 86% are singletons.

The sequence came from a man aged 40-55 years with acute or convalescent COVID-19. Sequencing was carried out using peripheral blood. The V gene is TRBV20-1, the J gene TRBJ2-1; 10 bases fit TRBD2. CDR3 in DNA: TGCAGTGCTAGTTCGCCTAGCGGGAGTTCCTACAATGAGCAGTTCTTC. Translated: CSASSPSGSSYNEQFF.